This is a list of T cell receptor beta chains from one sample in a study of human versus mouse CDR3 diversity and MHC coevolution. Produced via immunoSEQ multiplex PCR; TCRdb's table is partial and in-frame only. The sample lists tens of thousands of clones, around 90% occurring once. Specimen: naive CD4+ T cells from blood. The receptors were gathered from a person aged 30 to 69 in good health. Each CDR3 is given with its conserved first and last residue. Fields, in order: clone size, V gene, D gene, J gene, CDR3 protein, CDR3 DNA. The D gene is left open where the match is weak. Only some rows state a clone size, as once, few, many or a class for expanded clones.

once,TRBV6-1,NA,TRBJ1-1,CASSESAGRGAFF,TGTGCCAGCAGTGAAAGCGCGGGGCGCGGAGCTTTCTTT
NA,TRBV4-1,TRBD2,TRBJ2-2,CASSQDRLAGGPGELFF,TGCGCCAGCAGCCAAGATAGACTAGCGGGGGGGCCCGGGGAGCTGTTTTTT
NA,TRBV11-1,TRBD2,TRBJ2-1,CASSLQGPGTSRYNEQFF,TGTGCCAGCAGCTTACAAGGGCCCGGGACTAGCCGCTACAATGAGCAGTTCTTC
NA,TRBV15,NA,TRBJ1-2,CATDYDRMYGYTF,TGTGCCACCGACTACGACAGGATGTATGGCTACACCTTC
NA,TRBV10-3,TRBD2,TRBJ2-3,CAISLERGSTDTQYF,TGTGCCATCAGTCTTGAGCGGGGGAGCACAGATACGCAGTATTTT
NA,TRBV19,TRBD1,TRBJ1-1,CASWAPGQLMNTEAFF,TGTGCCAGTTGGGCGCCGGGACAGCTTATGAACACTGAAGCTTTCTTT
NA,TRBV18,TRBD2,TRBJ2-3,CASSPRASGSVATDTQYF,TGTGCCAGCTCACCACGAGCTAGCGGGAGCGTGGCGACAGATACGCAGTATTTT
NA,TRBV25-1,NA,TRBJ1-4,CASSVPGSNEKLFF,TGTGCCAGCAGTGTACCGGGTAGCAATGAAAAACTGTTTTTT
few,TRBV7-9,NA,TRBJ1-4,CASSPNSFNEKLFF,TGTGCCAGCAGCCCTAACAGTTTTAATGAAAAACTGTTTTTT
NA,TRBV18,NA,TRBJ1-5,CASSPGGNQPQHF,TGTGCCAGCTCACCGGGGGGTAATCAGCCCCAGCATTTT
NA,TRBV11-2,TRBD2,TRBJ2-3,CASSLIAGSTDTQYF,TGTGCCAGCAGCCTCATAGCGGGAAGCACAGATACGCAGTATTTT
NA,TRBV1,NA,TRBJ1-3,CTSSPRAHGTSGRKKRSGNTIYF,TGCACCAGCAGCCCCAGGGCCCATGGGACATCGGGCCGAAAGAAGAGATCTGGAAACACCATATATTTT
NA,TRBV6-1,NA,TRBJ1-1,CASTTPDRTNTEAFF,TGTGCCAGCACCACCCCGGACAGAACGAACACTGAAGCTTTCTTT
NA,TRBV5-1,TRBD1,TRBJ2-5,CASSRTISGTGETQYF,TGCGCCAGCAGCCGGACAATATCCGGGACAGGGGAGACCCAGTACTTC
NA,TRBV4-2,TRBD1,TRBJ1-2,CASSRPGQGSHGYTF,TGTGCCAGCAGCCGCCCGGGACAGGGGTCACATGGCTACACCTTC
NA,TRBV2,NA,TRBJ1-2,CASSGQTNYGYTF,TGTGCCAGCAGTGGACAGACTAACTATGGCTACACCTTC
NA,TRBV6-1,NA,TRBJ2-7,CASGGTRRFGSYEQYF,TGTGCCAGCGGTGGGACTCGCAGGTTCGGCTCCTACGAGCAGTACTTC
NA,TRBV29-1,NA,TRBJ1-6,CSVSESYNSPLHF,TGCAGCGTATCGGAGAGTTATAATTCACCCCTCCACTTT
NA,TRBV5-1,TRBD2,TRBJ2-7,CASSPGLAGGDGYEQYF,TGCGCCAGCAGCCCGGGACTAGCGGGAGGGGACGGCTACGAGCAGTACTTC
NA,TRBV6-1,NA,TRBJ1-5,CASNPPPGNQPQHF,TGTGCCAGCAATCCCCCGCCAGGGAATCAGCCCCAGCATTTT
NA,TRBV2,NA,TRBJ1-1,CASRSGRNTEAFF,TGTGCCAGCAGAAGCGGACGGAACACTGAAGCTTTCTTT
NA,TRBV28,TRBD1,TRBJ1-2,CASRPERGTGDYGYTF,TGTGCCAGCAGACCGGAAAGGGGGACAGGTGACTATGGCTACACCTTC
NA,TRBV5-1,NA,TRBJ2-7,CASSIGSLPPKGEQYF,TGCGCCAGCAGCATCGGGTCCCTTCCCCCTAAAGGCGAGCAGTACTTC
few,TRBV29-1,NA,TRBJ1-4,CSVLGGEKLFF,TGCAGCGTTTTGGGAGGGGAAAAACTGTTTTTT
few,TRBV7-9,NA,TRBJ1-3,CASSSGDGLRGNTIYF,TGTGCCAGCAGCTCCGGAGACGGACTAAGGGGAAACACCATATATTTT
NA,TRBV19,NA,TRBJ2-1,CASSIDYGVPYNEQFF,TGTGCCAGTAGTATAGACTACGGGGTTCCCTACAATGAGCAGTTCTTC
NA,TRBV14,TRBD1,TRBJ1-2,CASRPLQGSYGYTF,TGTGCCAGCAGACCACTACAGGGGTCCTATGGCTACACCTTC
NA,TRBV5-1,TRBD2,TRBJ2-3,CASSLEPAGVADTQYF,TGCGCCAGCAGCTTGGAGCCAGCGGGGGTAGCAGATACGCAGTATTTT
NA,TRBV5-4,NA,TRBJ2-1,CASSLEFASDEQFF,TGTGCCAGCAGCTTGGAGTTCGCGTCCGATGAGCAGTTCTTC
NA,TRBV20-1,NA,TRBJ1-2,CSAKNRDGYTF,TGCAGTGCTAAGAACAGGGATGGCTACACCTTC
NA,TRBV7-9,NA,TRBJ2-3,CASIPGGRVLADTQYF,TGTGCCAGCATCCCCGGGGGACGGGTTCTTGCGGATACGCAGTATTTT
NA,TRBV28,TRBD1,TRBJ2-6,CASSLTYTGQPRSGANVLTF,TGTGCCAGCAGTTTAACATATACGGGACAGCCAAGGTCTGGGGCCAACGTCCTGACTTTC
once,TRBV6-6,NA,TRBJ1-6,CASSYGSQGDSPLHF,TGTGCCAGCAGTTACGGATCACAGGGAGATTCACCCCTCCACTTT
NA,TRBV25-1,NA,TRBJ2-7,CASSVPGKSYEQYF,TGTGCCAGCAGTGTTCCGGGAAAATCCTACGAGCAGTACTTC
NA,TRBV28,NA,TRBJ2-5,CASSLTRGGTQYF,TGTGCCAGCAGTTTGACACGGGGAGGGACCCAGTACTTC
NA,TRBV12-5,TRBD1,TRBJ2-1,CASGLVQRDRTNNEQFF,TGTGCTAGTGGTTTGGTACAAAGGGACAGGACCAACAATGAGCAGTTCTTC
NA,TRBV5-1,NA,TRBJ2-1,CASSLDSNEQFF,TGCGCCAGCAGCTTGGACAGCAATGAGCAGTTCTTC
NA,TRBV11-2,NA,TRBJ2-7,CASSSTSSRGGTYEQYF,TGTGCCAGCAGCTCAACCTCCAGCCGAGGGGGAACCTACGAGCAGTACTTC
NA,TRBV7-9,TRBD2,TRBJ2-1,CASSLDGLLAGGYGDEQFF,TGTGCCAGCAGCTTAGATGGGCTCCTAGCGGGAGGATACGGCGATGAGCAGTTCTTC
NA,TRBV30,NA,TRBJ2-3,CAWSVDSQLPDTQYF,TGTGCCTGGAGTGTCGACAGCCAGTTGCCAGATACGCAGTATTTT